A single TCR beta chain is shown here with its context. The junction departs from germline at one end; a sequencing error may be responsible. These data originate in a study of cytomegalovirus exposure and HLA in healthy donors. It was with 60 Vbeta and 13 Jbeta primers that the PCR ran. TCRdb's copy holds only in-frame clones and misses some; the assay was immunoSEQ multiplex PCR. The table records 200,000 to 300,000 clones, about 81% of them present only once. Germline V CDR1 and CDR2: SEHNR, FQNEAQ (reference sequence). This CDR3 is built from 16 residues. The TCR originated in a woman in her thirties or forties in good health and CMV-seropositive. The chain carries TRBV7-9 and TRBJ1-1; 7 bases map to TRBD1. Sequenced sample: PBMCs. CDR3 residues: CSSSSPDRRRNTEAFF. The DNA of the CDR3 is TGTTCCAGCAGCTCACCGGACAGGAGGAGGAACACTGAAGCTTTCTTT.